Below, 15 T cell receptor beta chains from the same sample are listed, as sequenced in a study of T cell repertoires in cytomegalovirus infection. Each CDR3 protein is one row after TCRdb ran MiXCR on the reads. The sample lists about 460,000 distinct CDR3 sequences; over 9% were seen once. Sequences were obtained from PBMCs. The receptors were sampled from a human donor in good health (CMV status not recorded). Some clones in this sample may be carry-over from other donors' samples.

The J gene is TRBJ1-4, the V gene TRBV15, with D perhaps matching TRBD1 (5 bases). Germline-derived CDR1 and CDR2 are LNHNV and YYDKDF (reference sequence). The CDR3 loop spans 15 amino acids. Trimming left V 0 bases short and J 2 bases short, with 7 bases between. This CDR3 is CATSRDPGTNEKLFF. CDR3 bases: TGTGCCACCAGCAGAGATCCAGGGACTAATGAAAAACTGTTTTTT.

The V gene is TRBV5-1, the J gene TRBJ2-1, with a weak D call TRBD2 (5 bases). The CDR3 is made up of 14 amino acids. Trimming took 1 base from V and 4 from J, leaving 9 bases between them. Germline values: CDR1 SGHRS, CDR2 YFSETQ. In DNA, the CDR3 is TGCGCCAGCAGCTTGAACGGGATTTACAATGAGCAGTTCTTC. This codes for CASSLNGIYNEQFF.

The chain couples TRBV2 to TRBJ2-1; weak D call: TRBD2 (5 bases). Trimming shortened V by 10 bases and J by 3 bases, and 13 bases separated the two germline ends. The germline V gene encodes CDR1 SNHLY and CDR2 FYNNEI. The CDR3 extends over 13 amino acids. The CDR3 region is CATSSEGYNEQFF. CDR3 nucleotide sequence: TGTGCCACTTCATCTGAGGGCTACAATGAGCAGTTCTTC. The full variable domain, its missing parts supplied by reference TRBV2 and TRBJ2-1, is EPEVTQTPSHQVTQMGQEVILRCVPISNHLYFYWYRQILGQKVEFLVSFYNNEISEKSEIFDDQFSVERPDGSNFTLKIRSTKLEDSAMYFCATSSEGYNEQFFGPGTRLTVL.

This clonotype was counted only a few times. This sequence joins TRBV5-1 and TRBJ1-6; the D is unclear. The CDR3 extends over 17 amino acids. Germline assignment: CDR1 SGHRS and CDR2 YFSETQ. Trimming left V 7 bases short and J 14 bases short, with 31 bases between. The CDR3 protein is CASPPVCAAPTLSTLHF. CDR3 coding DNA: TGCGCCAGCCCCCCGGTGTGCGCAGCGCCTACATTGTCTACCCTCCACTTT.

Many counts were recorded for this clonotype. The chain employs TRBV12-3 or TRBV12-4 and TRBJ1-1; 8 positions agree with TRBD1. With 9 bases clipped from V and 1 base from J, the junction kept 7 bases outside the gene matches. This CDR3 spans 14 amino acids. The DNA of the CDR3 is TGTGCCAGTCGACAGGGGCAACGGAACACTGAAGCTTTCTTT. It codes for CASRQGQRNTEAFF.

This clonotype appeared many times. The chain has TRBV7-2 and TRBJ2-5; D not certain. From germline, CDR1 is SGHTA and CDR2 FQGNSA. This CDR3 has 11 residues. The ends were cut back, 9 bases at V and 1 base at J, with 6 bases in the middle. CDR3: CASTIQETQYF. CDR3 coding DNA: TGTGCCAGTACGATCCAAGAGACCCAGTACTTC. Complete variable domain (other parts from reference TRBV7-2 and TRBJ2-5): GAGVSQSPSNKVTEKGKDVELRCDPISGHTALYWYRQSLGQGLEFLIYFQGNSAPDKSGLPSDRFSAERTGGSVSTLTIQRTQQEDSAVYLCASTIQETQYFGPGTRLLVL.

This clonotype was observed many times. V and J are TRBV19 and TRBJ2-6; D is unclear. Trimming cost V 5 bases and J 2 bases, with 13 bases left between them. Germline CDR1 reads LNHDA; CDR2 reads SQIVND (reference sequence). The CDR3 spans 16 residues. The CDR3 DNA is TGTGCCAGTAGTTTTCCCCCGAAGGCTGGGGCCAACGTCCTGACTTTC. It yields the protein CASSFPPKAGANVLTF.

The rearrangement links TRBV28 to TRBJ2-7; D may be TRBD2 (5 bases). Germline V CDR1 and CDR2: MDHEN, SYDVKM. CDR3 length: 14 residues. Between the trimmed V and J ends, which lost 3 bases and 0 bases, there was a span of 9 bases. The CDR3: CASSLGEASYEQYF. The CDR3 DNA reads as TGTGCCAGCAGTTTGGGAGAGGCCTCCTACGAGCAGTACTTC.

This clonotype was found many times. The chain employs TRBV12-3 or TRBV12-4 and TRBJ2-7; D may correspond to TRBD1 or TRBD2 (6 bases each). This CDR3 comprises 15 residues. The germline V and J ends were trimmed by 4 bases and 3 bases, with 16 bases remaining between them. The CDR3 region has the DNA TGTGCCAGCAGTTCCCGGGACAAGGGGGGCTACGAGCAGTACTTC. Its protein is CASSSRDKGGYEQYF.

This clonotype was picked up many times. This rearrangement joins TRBV6-1 to TRBJ2-1, with 8 nucleotides matching TRBD2. Germline V lookup: CDR1 MNHNS, CDR2 SASEGT. The CDR3 covers 13 residues. V shed 0 bases and J 15 bases; nucleotides not matched to a gene: 7. In DNA form, the CDR3 reads TGTGCCAGCAGTGAAGCGCTCGAGCGGGAGTTGTTCTTC. Translating gives CASSEALERELFF.

This clonotype came up many times. The chain has TRBV7-8 and TRBJ2-7, with 9 bases that match TRBD2. The V gene's germline CDR1 is SGHVS and CDR2 FQNEAQ. The CDR3 is made up of 15 amino acids. V lost 4 bases, J lost 0 bases, and 4 bases stayed unmatched. The CDR3 DNA reads TGTGCCAGCAGCTCAAAGCGGGAGGTCTCCTACGAGCAGTACTTC. It translates to CASSSKREVSYEQYF. Full variable domain (rest looked up from reference TRBV7-8 and TRBJ2-7): GAGVSQSPRYKVAKRGQDVALRCDPISGHVSLFWYQQALGQGPEFLTYFQNEAQLDKSGLPSDRFFAERPEGSVSTLKIQRTQQEDSAVYLCASSSKREVSYEQYFGPGTRLTVT.

At least ten counts were recorded for this clonotype. The chain carries TRBV20-1 and TRBJ1-6, with TRBD1 matching 7 bases. Per the germline V gene, CDR1 is DFQATT and CDR2 is SNEGSKA (reference sequence). V lost 0 bases and J lost 4; bases outside the gene matches: 6. The CDR3 extends over 16 amino acids. The CDR3 nucleotides are TGCAGTGCTAGAGATCTGGGACAGCGATATAATTCACCCCTCCACTTT. Its translation: CSARDLGQRYNSPLHF.

There are many counts of this clonotype. The gene calls are TRBV5-6 and TRBJ2-2; D is perhaps TRBD1 (6 bases). Germline lookup yields CDR1 SGHDT and CDR2 YYEEEE. This CDR3 has 16 amino acids. V was clipped by 0 bases and J by 4 bases, with 13 bases between them. The CDR3 here is CASSLVSGVRTGELFF. The CDR3 DNA reads TGTGCCAGCAGCTTGGTTTCAGGGGTCCGCACCGGGGAGCTGTTTTTT.

This clonotype was observed a single time. The J gene is TRBJ2-5, the V gene TRBV24-1, with D perhaps matching TRBD2 (5 bases). V dropped 4 bases and J dropped 5 bases, with 16 bases sitting between them. The CDR3 is 15 amino acids. CDR1 is KGHDR and CDR2 is SFDVKD in the germline V gene. The CDR3: CATSDPDNGKETQYF. DNA of the CDR3: TGTGCCACCAGTGACCCCGACAACGGGAAGGAGACCCAGTACTTC.

In this sample, this clonotype turned up a few times. The genes are TRBV19 and TRBJ1-2; perhaps TRBD1 as D (5 bases). Germline V gene lookup returns CDR1 LNHDA and CDR2 SQIVND (reference sequence). Trimming removed 9 bases at V and 6 bases at J, with 8 bases between. CDR3 length: 10 residues. The CDR3 nucleotides are TGTGCCAGCGGGGGGGATGGCTACACCTTC. Its translation: CASGGDGYTF.